One sample yielded the 13 T cell receptor beta chains listed below, sequenced in a study of CD8+ T cells in alopecia areata (dated by TCRdb to 2016 to 2019). The sample's time point, from its label and the paper: about 25 weeks on oral tofacitinib. What the treatment or condition label conveys for this sample: oral pan-JAK inhibitor, 5-10 mg twice daily. Library method: the immunoSEQ multiplex PCR assay. For TCR sequencing, RNA was extracted from every sample and reverse transcribed into cDNA to serve as template. TCRdb retrieved this table from immuneACCESS and kept in-frame rearrangements only. Not all clones are present; in checked studies, unresolved V genes account for under half, and no reason is known for the remainder. The sample profile shows more than 150,000 clones; around 50% of them were found once. The biggest ten clones account for around an eighth of the sample. Sequenced material: CD8+ T cells sorted from blood, taken at week 24, from a patient treated with tofacitinib. Receptors originate from a human donor with alopecia areata.

There are a few counts of this clone. J is TRBJ2-3 and V is TRBV7-9, with D maybe TRBD2 (5 bases). Looked up from germline, CDR1 is SEHNR and CDR2 is FQNEAQ (reference sequence). V was clipped by 5 bases and J by 5 bases, with 14 bases between them. The CDR3 runs to 14 residues. As DNA, the CDR3 is TGTGCCAGCAGCACCCCCCGTGGAGGAGATACGCAGTATTTT. Translation gives CASSTPRGGDTQYF.

The rearrangement links TRBV27 to TRBJ1-5; no reliable D call. The CDR3 contains 13 residues. Trimming took off 6 bases at V and 5 bases at J, with 11 bases between the two ends. The germline V gene encodes CDR1 MNHEY and CDR2 SMNVEV (reference sequence). DNA for the CDR3: TGTGCCAGCAGAAAGGCCGGTGATCAGCCCCAGCATTTT. The encoded protein is CASRKAGDQPQHF.

This clone was observed a few times. The chain joins TRBV4-1 to TRBJ2-1, with 8 positions matching TRBD1. V was clipped by 2 bases and J by 10 bases; unmatched bases: 4. The germline gives CDR1 MGHRA, CDR2 YSYEKL. The CDR3 has 13 residues. The DNA for the CDR3 is TGCGCCAGCAGCCAAACGGACAGGGAAGAGCAGTTCTTC. This sequence encodes CASSQTDREEQFF.

For the CDR3, the DNA is TGCGCCAGCAGCTTGGAGCCAGGGATCTCCTACGAGCAGTACTTC. As protein: CASSLEPGISYEQYF. This sequence joins TRBV5-1 and TRBJ2-7, with a possible D match to TRBD1 (5 bases). CDR1 is SGHRS, CDR2 YFSETQ, per germline. This CDR3 contains 15 residues. The ends were cut back, 0 bases at V and 0 bases at J, with 10 bases in the middle. Supplemented by reference TRBV5-1 and TRBJ2-7, the full variable domain reads KAGVTQTPRYLIKTRGQQVTLSCSPISGHRSVSWYQQTPGQGLQFLFEYFSETQRNKGNFPGRFSGRQFSNSRSEMNVSTLELGDSALYLCASSLEPGISYEQYFGPGTRLTVT.

The chain joins TRBV5-1 to TRBJ1-1; no firm D call. The germline gives CDR1 SGHRS, CDR2 YFSETQ. The CDR3 extends over 15 amino acids. Trimming left V 4 bases short and J 1 base short, with 14 bases between. The CDR3 bases are TGCGCCAGCAGCCAATACCCGGACGGGAACACTGAAGCTTTCTTT. This encodes CASSQYPDGNTEAFF. Variable domain in full (rest from reference TRBV5-1 and TRBJ1-1): KAGVTQTPRYLIKTRGQQVTLSCSPISGHRSVSWYQQTPGQGLQFLFEYFSETQRNKGNFPGRFSGRQFSNSRSEMNVSTLELGDSALYLCASSQYPDGNTEAFFGQGTRLTVV.

This clone was recorded only once. This rearrangement joins TRBV7-7 to TRBJ2-5, with 8 bases matching TRBD1. The V gene end was trimmed by 4 bases and the J gene end by 5 bases; junction bases not matched to a gene: 9. This CDR3 has 15 amino acids. Germline values: CDR1 SSHAT, CDR2 FNYEAQ (reference sequence). The CDR3 spells CASSSGQGVLETQYF. The CDR3 nucleotides are TGTGCCAGCAGCTCTGGACAGGGTGTACTCGAGACCCAGTACTTC.

V usage is TRBV29-1 and J usage is TRBJ1-1; perhaps TRBD1 as D (6 bases). Germline-derived CDR1 and CDR2 are SQVTM and ANQGSEA. Trimming stripped 6 bases from V and 5 bases from J, with 19 bases between. The CDR3 is made up of 14 amino acids. The chain's CDR3 is CSVIQGGAGTEAFF. The CDR3 region has the DNA TGCAGCGTCATCCAAGGGGGAGCGGGGACTGAAGCTTTCTTT.

V usage is TRBV29-1 and J usage is TRBJ1-1; D is possibly TRBD1 (5 bases). The V and J ends lost 5 bases and 6 bases respectively, with 13 bases between them. The CDR3 has 12 amino acids. Germline-derived CDR1 and CDR2 are SQVTM and ANQGSEA. DNA of the CDR3: TGCAGCGTTCCCGGGGCCGCGGCTGAAGCTTTCTTT. Its translation is CSVPGAAAEAFF.

This clone occurred a few times. The rearrangement joins TRBV4-2 to TRBJ2-7; 9 bases are a match to TRBD2. The V gene end was trimmed by 0 bases and the J gene end by 0 bases; junction bases not matched to a gene: 3. Germline V gene sequence: CDR1 LGHNA, CDR2 YNFKEQ. CDR3 length equals 16 residues. CDR3 DNA: TGTGCCAGCAGCCAAGAGGGACTAGCACTCTCCTACGAGCAGTACTTC. This gives the protein CASSQEGLALSYEQYF.

The table lists this clone with a few counts. No conserved phenylalanine or tryptophan is present at the end of the CDR3, so a read error is the likely explanation. Because the CDR3's place on the DNA is in doubt, the DNA is left out and the CDR3 is given as listed by TCRdb. The V gene is TRBV7-9, the J gene TRBJ2-7; no check of the table's D call, TRBD1, against the DNA was made. Germline values: CDR1 SEHNR, CDR2 FQNEAQ (reference sequence). The CDR3 is made up of 12 amino acids, end residues included. CDR3 sequence: CASSGPEGVPRS.

The rearrangement uses TRBV27 and TRBJ1-5; D not resolved. V gave up 2 bases and J gave up 5 bases, with 10 bases separating them. Germline V gene data show CDR1 as MNHEY and CDR2 as SMNVEV (reference sequence). This CDR3 is built from 14 residues. The CDR3 nucleotides read TGTGCCAGCAGTTTAGGGCCAGCCCATCAGCCCCAGCATTTT. It translates to CASSLGPAHQPQHF.

The chain is built from TRBV28 and TRBJ2-5; 12 nucleotides match TRBD2. The CDR3 length is 15 residues. Germline assignment: CDR1 MDHEN and CDR2 SYDVKM. The V and J ends lost 7 bases and 1 base, in that order; junction bases with no gene match: 4. The CDR3, as DNA: TGTGCCAGCACAAGGACTAGCGGGACCCAAGAGACCCAGTACTTC. It codes for CASTRTSGTQETQYF.

Comment on this clone: A read error may account for a junction end that differs from germline. Here the CDR3 reads CTVSVQGPF. The CDR3 DNA sequence: TGCACCGTTTCGGTGCAGGGACCCTTC. This chain links TRBV29-1 with TRBJ1-2, with D possibly TRBD1 on 5 matching bases. The CDR3 consists of 9 residues. Per the germline V gene, CDR1 is SQVTM and CDR2 is ANQGSEA.